This TCR beta chain was sequenced for a study of cytomegalovirus exposure and HLA in healthy donors. Study findings and constraints: Some TCR beta chains (roughly 160 of them) were listed as cytomegalovirus-associated. In a later analysis, V- and J-gene trimming of beta chains associated with a DCLRE1C missense variant, replicated independently.

The study ran its PCR with 60 Vbeta and 13 Jbeta primers. Study processing details: Approximately 11 million shared chains were among the roughly 80 million unique TCR beta chains that a later analysis counted. Sequencing used immunoSEQ multiplex PCR; TCRdb keeps in-frame clones, though not all of them. V, J and clone size are taken as reported in that table, and D and trimming were inferred from the DNA itself. The repertoire holds 55,000 to 80,000 clones, with approximately 82% as singletons. About this clone itself: Its antigen is not known.

Material: PBMCs. This clonotype originated in a man between 18 and 29 years old in good health and CMV-seronegative.

The CDR3 coding sequence is TGTGCCACCCCGACTAGCGGGGCGTACAATGAGCAGTTCTTC. Residues: CATPTSGAYNEQFF. V and J are TRBV2 and TRBJ2-1, with 11 bases lining up with TRBD2. Germline V gene lookup returns CDR1 SNHLY and CDR2 FYNNEI. Trimming cost V 10 bases and J 4 bases; bases outside gene matches: 6. The CDR3 sequence is 14 residues long. Based on the CDR3 plus reference TRBV2 and TRBJ2-1, the full variable domain is EPEVTQTPSHQVTQMGQEVILRCVPISNHLYFYWYRQILGQKVEFLVSFYNNEISEKSEIFDDQFSVERPDGSNFTLKIRSTKLEDSAMYFCATPTSGAYNEQFFGPGTRLTVL.